This note documents a single T cell receptor (beta chain) sequence. Its antigen is unknown. Germline V CDR1 and CDR2: SGHAT, FQNNGV. This CDR3 has 15 residues. The V end was cut by 2 bases, the J end by 4 bases, with 13 bases between. Using immunoSEQ multiplex PCR, the repertoire was profiled, and TCRdb retains in-frame clones only, with some absent. The sample shows under 200,000 clones, 85% to 95% of them seen only once. The data originate from a study of OX40 agonist ivuxolimab in advanced cancers. Findings of the study overall: There was clonal expansion of CD4+ and CD8+ blood T cells by week 6 at 0.1 to 3.0 mg/kg.

Specimen: CD4+ or CD8+ T cells sorted from blood, collected in a trial of the OX40 agonist ivuxolimab. The sequence derives from an adult with an advanced solid tumor such as melanoma, head and neck, liver or kidney cancer. The rearrangement uses TRBV11-2 and TRBJ2-3; possible D gene TRBD1, 6 bases. The CDR3 here is CASSLWGPGPDTQYF. As DNA, the CDR3 is TGTGCCAGCAGCTTATGGGGGCCGGGCCCAGATACGCAGTATTTT.